The clone carrying this T cell receptor beta chain was seen once. Its antigen is not known. During the collection period, no donor immune events like infections were recorded. Unmatched junction bases numbered 2, after V lost 6 bases and J lost 0 bases. This CDR3 is built from 14 residues. Germline V gene sequence: CDR1 SSHAT, CDR2 FNYEAQ (reference sequence). The sample is drawn from a study of identifying expanded T cells in peripheral blood. Study results and caveats: Clone count variance between approximately two-week samples rose with total template count.

TCRdb's table, derived via immunoSEQ multiplex PCR, lists solely in-frame clones and lacks some. Of some 100,000 clones listed, 88% are singletons. The specimen sequenced was blood. This TCR was recovered from a person between 18 and 75 years old in good health. The chain is built from TRBV7-7 and TRBJ1-3; 7 positions agree with TRBD1. CDR3 region: CASSPGGSGNTIYF. The CDR3 DNA sequence: TGTGCCAGCAGTCCAGGGGGCTCTGGAAACACCATATATTTT.